Below, 14 T cell receptor beta chains from the same sample are listed, as sequenced in a study of blood T cell repertoires in COVID-19. Clones were read by immunoSEQ multiplex PCR, and TCRdb kept only the in-frame ones, dropping some. Counted here are about 24,000 clones, about nine tenths occurring once; the ten biggest clones make up around 28%. Sequencing used peripheral blood. The receptors here all came from a woman aged 70-85 years with active COVID-19.

The genes are TRBV19 and TRBJ1-1, with TRBD1 matching 7 bases. V lost 5 bases to trimming and J lost 3 bases; unmatched junction nucleotides: 6. CDR1 is LNHDA, CDR2 SQIVND, per germline (reference sequence). The CDR3 has 14 amino acids. The CDR3 DNA is TGTGCCAGTAGTCCAGGACAGGCGGACACTGAAGCTTTCTTT. Amino acid sequence: CASSPGQADTEAFF.

V and J are TRBV3-1 (or the pseudogene TRBV3-2) and TRBJ1-1, with a possible D match to TRBD1 (6 bases). V dropped 5 bases and J dropped 7 bases, with 17 bases sitting between them. This CDR3 region has 14 residues. CDR1 is LGHDT, CDR2 YNNKEL, per germline (reference sequence). The chain's CDR3 is CASSSTRTGIEAFF. The CDR3 coding sequence is TGTGCCAGCAGCTCAACCCGTACAGGGATTGAAGCTTTCTTT.

This chain uses TRBV2 with TRBJ2-2; weak D call: TRBD1 (5 bases). Trimming stripped 4 bases from V and 2 bases from J, with 11 bases between. The CDR3 sequence is 15 residues long. The germline V gene encodes CDR1 SNHLY and CDR2 FYNNEI. CDR3 residues: CASSGVRTNTGELFF. CDR3 DNA sequence: TGTGCCAGCAGTGGGGTCAGGACAAACACCGGGGAGCTGTTTTTT.

The chain is built from TRBV19 and TRBJ1-2, with 10 positions matching TRBD1. V lost 2 bases and J lost 4; bases outside the gene matches: 7. The CDR3 loop spans 16 amino acids. Germline-derived CDR1 and CDR2 are LNHDA and SQIVND (reference sequence). The CDR3 protein is CASSISGTGESYGYTF. The CDR3 DNA reads as TGTGCCAGTAGTATATCCGGGACAGGGGAGTCCTATGGCTACACCTTC.

The chain links TRBV6-6 to TRBJ1-5; no clear D. The ends were cut back, 2 bases at V and 8 bases at J, with 7 bases in the middle. This CDR3 is built from 12 residues. CDR1 and CDR2 (germline): MNHNY, SVGAGI (reference sequence). CDR3 sequence (DNA): TGTGCCAGCAGTTACGGTCGGGAGCCCCAGCATTTT. Encoded protein: CASSYGREPQHF.

This chain links TRBV24-1 with TRBJ2-5; 14 nucleotides align to TRBD2. With 4 bases clipped from V and 0 bases from J, the junction kept 6 bases outside the gene matches. Germline lookup yields CDR1 KGHDR and CDR2 SFDVKD. The CDR3 is 18 amino acids. CDR3 residues: CATSDPGLAGGDQETQYF. CDR3 DNA sequence: TGTGCCACCAGTGACCCCGGACTAGCGGGGGGAGACCAAGAGACCCAGTACTTC.

The chain joins TRBV5-6 to TRBJ2-3; TRBD2 matches at 12 bases. The ends lost 0 bases at V and 4 bases at J; junction bases unmatched: 3. The length of the CDR3 is 16 residues. Germline V gene lookup returns CDR1 SGHDT and CDR2 YYEEEE. Written as DNA, the CDR3 is TGTGCCAGCAGCTTGGTGACTAGCGGGGGACCAGATACGCAGTATTTT. As protein: CASSLVTSGGPDTQYF.

The rearrangement uses TRBV6-5 and TRBJ1-1, with TRBD1 matching over 8 bases. This CDR3 has 15 residues. Germline V CDR1 and CDR2: MNHEY, SVGAGI. The J segment lost 1 base and the V segment lost 6 bases, leaving 7 bases of the junction unmatched. The CDR3 protein is CASSYRDRTNTEAFF. CDR3 DNA sequence: TGTGCCAGCAGCTACCGGGACAGGACGAACACTGAAGCTTTCTTT.

The gene calls are TRBV28 and TRBJ2-3, with 11 bases identical to TRBD2. CDR1 is MDHEN, CDR2 SYDVKM, per germline. The CDR3 consists of 18 residues. The trim removed 5 bases at V and 2 bases at J, leaving 12 bases unmatched. This chain's CDR3 is CASSRSASGGPSTDTQYF. CDR3 in DNA: TGTGCCAGCAGTCGTTCGGCTAGCGGGGGGCCCTCCACAGATACGCAGTATTTT.

This clone occurred a few times. The J gene is TRBJ1-2, the V gene TRBV4-1; 8 bases align to TRBD1. CDR3 length: 15 amino acids. Trimming at V came to 5 bases and at J to 4 bases, leaving 9 bases not matched to a gene. Germline values: CDR1 MGHRA, CDR2 YSYEKL. CDR3 residues: CASSASQGAGYGYTF. DNA of the CDR3: TGCGCCAGCAGCGCCTCTCAGGGGGCAGGCTATGGCTACACCTTC.

This rearrangement joins TRBV7-2 to TRBJ2-3; TRBD2 agrees at 9 bases. Germline assignment: CDR1 SGHTA and CDR2 FQGNSA. This CDR3 has 18 amino acids. The V segment lost 4 bases and the J segment 4 bases; nucleotides outside the gene matches: 15. DNA for the CDR3: TGTGCCAGCAGCTCCGACCGTGCGCGGGGGGGCCGGGCAGATACGCAGTATTTT. Amino acids: CASSSDRARGGRADTQYF. Variable domain in full (rest from reference TRBV7-2 and TRBJ2-3): GAGVSQSPSNKVTEKGKDVELRCDPISGHTALYWYRQSLGQGLEFLIYFQGNSAPDKSGLPSDRFSAERTGGSVSTLTIQRTQQEDSAVYLCASSSDRARGGRADTQYFGPGTRLTVL.

This clone was detected only a few times. The CDR3 reads CASSLGARGYTF. The CDR3 DNA reads as TGTGCCAGCAGTTTGGGGGCAAGGGGCTACACCTTC. The rearrangement links TRBV28 to TRBJ1-2; tentatively, D is TRBD1 (6 bases). Germline V gives CDR1 MDHEN, CDR2 SYDVKM. V shed 3 bases and J shed 8 bases, with 10 bases lying between them. The CDR3 spans 12 residues.

The chain links TRBV3-1 (or the pseudogene TRBV3-2) to TRBJ1-6; D is unresolved. This CDR3 is 16 amino acids long. In germline, CDR1 is LGHDT, CDR2 YNNKEL (reference sequence). V gave up 4 bases and J gave up 0 bases, with 10 bases separating them. The CDR3 DNA sequence: TGTGCCAGCAGCCTCGAGAGGGCCTCCTATAATTCACCCCTCCACTTT. Its protein is CASSLERASYNSPLHF.

This clone was observed a few times. This sequence joins TRBV14 and TRBJ1-3, with a possible D match to TRBD1 (6 bases). V lost 2 bases and J lost 3, with 11 bases in between. This CDR3 region has 15 residues. Germline V gene data show CDR1 as SGHDN and CDR2 as FVKESK. The CDR3 loop reads CASSQLQGGGNTIYF. The CDR3 bases are TGTGCCAGCAGCCAACTACAGGGTGGTGGAAACACCATATATTTT.